These 15 T cell receptor beta chains were all obtained from the same sample, sequenced in a study of regulatory T cells in long-lasting Graves disease. Documented time point: newly diagnosed GD, antithyroid drugs for less than 3 months. PBMC RNA was the source of the TCR library. The authors built TCR beta libraries using iRepertoire HTBI primers and Arm-PCR of CDR3 regions. From the multiplex PCR reads, TCRdb called clonotypes with MiXCR, one entry per CDR3 protein. The sample consists of 200,000 to 250,000 distinct CDR3 sequences, 15% to 20% of them appearing once. This same sample was also taken into another study, of T cells in Graves' hyperthyroidism and ophthalmopathy.

The sequences come from peripheral blood mononuclear cells (PBMCs), collected at new diagnosis, from a patient treated with antithyroid drugs. The receptors shown here come from a woman aged 30 to 39 with Graves disease.

This clonotype was observed at least ten times. This CDR3 reads CASMAEVFGNTEAFF. The CDR3 nucleotides are TGTGCCAGCATGGCGGAGGTCTTTGGGAACACTGAAGCTTTCTTT. The rearrangement uses TRBV2 and TRBJ1-1, with unresolved D. The CDR3 is 15 residues long. Germline V gene data show CDR1 as SNHLY and CDR2 as FYNNEI. V gave up 7 bases and J gave up 1 base, with 16 bases separating them.

With regard to this clonotype: Here the CDR3 omits its conserved ending phenylalanine or tryptophan, so a read error is the likely source. The chain couples TRBV5-1 to TRBJ1-1; D is undetermined. Germline CDR1 SGHRS, CDR2 YFSETQ. The CDR3 covers 16 residues. Trimming removed 1 base from V and 1 base from J, with 14 bases in between. The CDR3 coding sequence is TGCGCCAGCAGCTTGTCGCCTCTCGGTACGAACACTGAAGCTTTCCTT. Encoded protein: CASSLSPLGTNTEAFL.

Regarding this clonotype: A far larger clone is only one base removed, so a read error is likely. V is TRBV6-8 and J is TRBJ2-3, with a weak D call TRBD1 (6 bases). The CDR3 extends over 14 amino acids. The germline gives CDR1 MNHGY, CDR2 SAAAGT. The CDR3 DNA is TGTGTCAGCAGACGGGACACCGACACAGATACGCAGTATTTT. Translating gives CVSRRDTDTDTQYF.

This clonotype was found many times. This chain uses TRBV5-1 with TRBJ1-2, with TRBD1 matching 7 bases. This CDR3 spans 14 amino acids. Germline lookup yields CDR1 SGHRS and CDR2 YFSETQ. Trimming took 4 bases from V and 7 from J; bases not matched to a gene: 10. The CDR3 spells CASSPGTAGRGYTF. The CDR3 bases are TGCGCCAGCAGCCCCGGGACAGCCGGACGTGGCTACACCTTC.

This clonotype appeared many times. The chain joins TRBV2 to TRBJ2-7; 10 bases are a match to TRBD1. Per the germline V gene, CDR1 is SNHLY and CDR2 is FYNNEI. The CDR3 loop spans 15 amino acids. V trimming: 6 bases; J trimming: 0 bases; junction bases outside the gene matches: 5. This CDR3 is CASSSGQGGSYEQYF. The CDR3 DNA follows: TGTGCCAGCAGCTCCGGACAGGGGGGCTCCTACGAGCAGTACTTC.

In its sample, this clonotype was seen many times. The chain employs TRBV14 and TRBJ1-2, with unresolved D. The V end lost 0 bases, the J end lost 5 bases, and 13 bases lay between the germline ends. CDR3 length equals 15 residues. Germline CDR1 reads SGHDN; CDR2 reads FVKESK. The CDR3 protein is CASSQDGRLRYGYTF. The CDR3, as DNA: TGTGCCAGCAGCCAAGATGGGCGGTTGCGGTATGGCTACACCTTC.

This clonotype was found a few times. The rearrangement uses TRBV5-1 and TRBJ2-5; D gene ambiguous. The CDR3 spans 14 residues. From germline, CDR1 is SGHRS and CDR2 YFSETQ. The germline V and J ends were trimmed by 6 bases and 5 bases, with 17 bases remaining between them. This chain's CDR3 is CASTSSGSVETQYF. Here the CDR3 DNA reads TGCGCCAGCACATCTTCTGGCTCCGTGGAGACCCAGTACTTC.

This clonotype was observed many times. The chain employs TRBV7-8 and TRBJ1-5, with D possibly being TRBD1 (5 bases). CDR1 and CDR2 from the germline V gene are SGHVS and FQNEAQ. The CDR3 spans 14 residues. V lost 5 bases and J lost 3, with 11 bases in between. DNA for the CDR3: TGTGCCAGCAGCCCCGGGACCCTCAATCAGCCCCAGCATTTT. Protein sequence: CASSPGTLNQPQHF.

This clonotype has a count of ten or more. This chain uses TRBV29-1 with TRBJ1-2; 9 bases are a match to TRBD1. V lost 5 bases and J lost 8; bases outside the gene matches: 9. The CDR3 contains 13 residues. Germline CDR1 SQVTM, CDR2 ANQGSEA. The CDR3 DNA sequence: TGCAGCGTTCGGAAACAGGGGGCTGGCGGCTACACCTTC. Amino acid sequence: CSVRKQGAGGYTF.

This clonotype occurred many times. The J gene is TRBJ1-4, the V gene TRBV28; D remains unclear. Germline CDR1 MDHEN, CDR2 SYDVKM. The CDR3 is 15 amino acids. Trimming removed 2 bases from V and 0 bases from J, with 7 bases in between. The CDR3 DNA sequence: TGTGCCAGCAGTTTAGGTGGGACAACTAATGAAAAACTGTTTTTT. Its protein product is CASSLGGTTNEKLFF. Drawing the rest from reference TRBV28 and TRBJ1-4, the complete variable domain is DVKVTQSSRYLVKRTGEKVFLECVQDMDHENMFWYRQDPGLGLRLIYFSYDVKMKEKGDIPEGYSVSREKKERFSLILESASTNQTSMYLCASSLGGTTNEKLFFGSGTQLSVL.

This clonotype was detected many times. The V call is TRBV18, the J call TRBJ1-4; D might be TRBD1 (5 bases). The CDR3 runs 14 residues. Trimming pared 3 bases from V and 8 bases from J, leaving 13 bases between. Per germline, CDR1 KGHSH and CDR2 LQKENI. DNA of the CDR3: TGTGCCAGCTCACCGCGGCAGGGCGCGGAAAAACTGTTTTTT. Its translation is CASSPRQGAEKLFF. The entire variable domain, with the rest obtained from reference TRBV18 and TRBJ1-4, is as follows: NAGVMQNPRHLVRRRGQEARLRCSPMKGHSHVYWYRQLPEEGLKFMVYLQKENIIDESGMPKERFSAEFPKEGPSILRIQQVVRGDSAAYFCASSPRQGAEKLFFGSGTQLSVL.

The sample holds one count of this clonotype. The chain is built from TRBV10-3 and TRBJ2-3; 13 bases line up with TRBD2. Germline CDR1 is ENHRY and CDR2 is SYGVKD. Germline trimming cut 2 bases from V and 4 bases from J; bases unmatched to any gene: 3. This CDR3 region has 16 residues. The CDR3 loop reads CAISEETSGRSDTQYF. The CDR3 DNA sequence: TGTGCCATCAGTGAGGAGACTAGCGGGAGGTCAGATACGCAGTATTTT.

This clonotype was seen ten or more times. This chain uses TRBV30 with TRBJ1-1; the D is unclear. The CDR3 covers 14 residues. Germline-derived CDR1 and CDR2 are GTSNPN and SVGIG (reference sequence). Trimming pared 1 base from V and 10 bases from J, leaving 19 bases between. The CDR3, as DNA: TGTGCCTGGAGTGCGAACCTTTTGACGGTAGGAGCTTTCTTT. As protein: CAWSANLLTVGAFF.

This chain links TRBV7-6 with TRBJ1-1; the match to TRBD1 covers 7 bases. V lost 5 bases to trimming and J lost 2 bases; unmatched junction nucleotides: 11. Germline CDR1 is SGHVS and CDR2 is FNYEAQ. CDR3 length: 16 amino acids. The CDR3 is CASSPRRTGANTEAFF. In nucleotides, the CDR3 is TGTGCCAGCAGCCCCAGACGGACAGGAGCAAACACTGAAGCTTTCTTT.

This clonotype was seen repeatedly, ten times or more. The chain is built from TRBV28 and TRBJ1-2; TRBD1 matches 7 bases. V shed 6 bases and J 8 bases; nucleotides not matched to a gene: 9. This CDR3 has 13 amino acids. Germline V gives CDR1 MDHEN, CDR2 SYDVKM. CDR3 in amino acids: CASRPGQPGGYTF. For the CDR3, the DNA is TGTGCCAGCAGACCGGGACAGCCCGGAGGCTACACCTTC.